This record covers a single T cell receptor beta chain. Its cognate antigen is unknown. Produced via immunoSEQ multiplex PCR; TCRdb's table is partial and in-frame only. The sample has 70,000 or so clones; roughly 92% are singletons. This record comes from a study of T cell clones after liver transplantation. Study-wide background: TCRbeta sequencing after a pre-transplant mixed lymphocyte reaction identified graft-donor-reactive clones, later tracked in post-transplant blood. Without induction therapy, subjects received standard immunosuppression until 12-24 months post-transplant. Findings of the study overall: Small, mixed patient groups and varying post-transplant times limit these conclusions. Donor-reactive sequences fell more than third party-reactive ones, suggesting partial deletion.

Specimen: CD4+ T cells from blood, collected around 25 months after liver transplant. This TCR derives from a human patient who received a liver transplant. Some T cells may have come from the graft donor.

CDR3 DNA: TGTGCCAGCAGTCAAGGTAATCAGCCCCAGCATTTT. Its translation is CASSQGNQPQHF. V gene TRBV7-2 combines with J gene TRBJ1-5; D unclear. Trimming removed 6 bases at V and 4 bases at J, with 7 bases between. CDR1 is SGHTA, CDR2 FQGNSA, per germline. The CDR3 is 12 amino acids.